This T cell receptor beta chain is from a study of CD8+ T cells in alopecia areata. The overall study: Severity was scored as percentage of affected scalp area in treated patients.

V was cut by 3 bases and J by 6 bases, with 7 bases left in between. Germline loops: CDR1 ENHRY, CDR2 SYGVKD. The CDR3 has 12 residues. Treatment described: oral pan-JAK inhibitor, 5-10 mg twice daily. CD4+ and CD8+ T cells were sorted from PBMCs stained for CD3, CD4 and CD8. TCR sequencing used cDNA made by reverse transcription of extracted RNA. The data were produced by immunoSEQ multiplex PCR, yet TCRdb's version contains in-frame clones alone and is incomplete. The profile shows some 180,000 clones, 45% to 60% of them singletons. This clonotype was obtained from a human donor with alopecia areata. This sample comprised CD8+ T cells sorted from blood, obtained around week 54, from a patient treated with tofacitinib. The chain employs TRBV10-3 and TRBJ2-3, with D uncertain. The CDR3 protein is CAISEIGDTQYF. DNA for the CDR3: TGTGCCATCAGTGAAATTGGGGATACGCAGTATTTT.